This TCR beta chain comes out of a study of human T cells and chemical hapten exposure. Study results and limitations: Healthy individuals' immune responses may differ from those of donors, who had alopecia.

Time point in this sample: patch test 3, about 24 weeks after DPC sensitization. As for treatment: therapeutic diphenylcyclopropenone sensitization with weekly scalp DPC. The CDR3 runs 14 residues. The V and J ends lost 1 base and 0 bases respectively, with 6 bases between them. The germline CDR1 and CDR2 sequences are SGHTA and FQGNSA. Of note for this clonotype: Its antigen is as yet unknown.

The study used a library that attached unique molecular identifiers to individual cDNA molecules. In the original workflow: There were a median of approximately 100,000 TCRs per sample, with a range from about 20,000 to 700,000. One entry per CDR3 protein, called by TCRdb with MiXCR from the RACE reads. The V and J calls shown here were made by TCRdb, not taken from the authors' results. This table holds about 160,000 distinct CDR3 sequences, roughly 26% found once. This receptor was identified in a woman younger than 30 with alopecia areata. Some clones in this sample may be carry-over from other donors' samples. The source material was whole blood, sampled in connection with sensitization to the hapten diphenylcyclopropenone (DPC). J is TRBJ2-5 and V is TRBV7-2; D uncertain. Here the CDR3 DNA reads TGTGCCAGCAGCTTAGGGCGGCACCAAGAGACCCAGTACTTC. It is translated as CASSLGRHQETQYF.